The sequence of this TCR beta chain was determined in a study of beta chain features in type 1 diabetes. General study points: When Type 1 diabetes patients were examined, their TCRB CDR3s proved moderately but significantly shorter in all four CD4+ subsets. An over-representation of cells with high TCR expression could result from cDNA sequencing.

One heparinised blood draw, averaging about 100 mL, came from each donor. Reverse transcription of all isolated RNA meant that expressed TCRB transcripts were sequenced. Data came from immunoSEQ multiplex PCR; TCRdb stores just in-frame clones and leaves some out. The sample holds 500,000 to 800,000 clones; about an eighth are singletons and the top ten take over 0.1%. Trimming removed 3 bases at V and 7 bases at J, with 18 bases between. CDR1 is SGHTA and CDR2 is FQGNSA in the germline V gene. The CDR3 totals 15 residues. On this clone itself: The antigen remains undetermined.

Material for sequencing was naive CD4+ T cells from blood. The clonotype comes from a man aged 25 to 40 with type 1 diabetes. The genes are TRBV7-2 and TRBJ1-2; weak D call: TRBD1 (5 bases). In nucleotides, the CDR3 is TGTGCCAGCAGCTTGCCCCGCGGGGGGTTAGGTGGCTACACCTTC. It yields the protein CASSLPRGGLGGYTF.